This note documents a single TCR beta chain sequence. This record belongs to a study of blood T cell repertoires in COVID-19. Study details: Collection of acute and convalescent COVID-19 samples took place in the United States, Italy and Spain.

Measured with immunoSEQ multiplex PCR; TCRdb has only the in-frame clones, and not every one. The sample contains approximately 170,000 clones, about 88% of which appear only once. The V segment lost 4 bases and the J segment 0 bases; nucleotides outside the gene matches: 4. This CDR3 is 16 amino acids long. CDR1 is SGHRS and CDR2 is YFSETQ in the germline V gene. This clonotype was obtained from a woman over 75 in a cohort sampled during active or convalescent COVID-19. This chain uses TRBV5-1 with TRBJ2-3; 11 nucleotides line up with TRBD2. The material sequenced was peripheral blood. CDR3 protein: CASSPLAGGSTDTQYF. CDR3 sequence (DNA): TGCGCCAGCAGCCCCTTAGCGGGGGGGAGCACAGATACGCAGTATTTT.